This T cell receptor (beta chain) appears in the sequencing data of a study of cytomegalovirus exposure and HLA in healthy donors. Looking at the study overall: About 85 million unique TCRs from HLA-typed donors were held in an early release of data.

There are a few counts of this clone. Its antigen is undetermined. V was shortened by 0 bases and J by 3 bases, with 10 bases between the two germline ends. Germline lookup yields CDR1 LGHNA and CDR2 YSLEER. The CDR3 spans 15 residues. Study outcomes and limitations: Beyond CMV serostatus, there was no information to go on about immune exposure.

PCR amplification relied on 60 Vbeta primers (plus 13 Jbeta primers). Clones were read by immunoSEQ multiplex PCR, and TCRdb kept only the in-frame ones, dropping some. The table lists 110,000 to 150,000 clones, 72% of them singletons. The sequencing sample was made of PBMCs. This clonotype originated in a man in his forties in good health and CMV-seronegative. The chain carries TRBV4-3 and TRBJ2-3; D is uncertain. The CDR3 bases are TGCGCCAGCAGCCAAGACGGGTATCGGACAGATACGCAGTATTTT. This translates into CASSQDGYRTDTQYF.